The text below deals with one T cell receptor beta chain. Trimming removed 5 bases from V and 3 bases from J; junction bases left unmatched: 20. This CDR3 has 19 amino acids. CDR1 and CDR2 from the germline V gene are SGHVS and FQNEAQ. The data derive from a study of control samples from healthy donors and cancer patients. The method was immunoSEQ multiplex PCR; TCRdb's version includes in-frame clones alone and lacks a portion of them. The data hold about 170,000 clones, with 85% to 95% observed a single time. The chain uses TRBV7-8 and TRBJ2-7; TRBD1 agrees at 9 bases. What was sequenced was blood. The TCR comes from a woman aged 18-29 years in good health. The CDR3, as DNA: TGTGCCAGCAGCAACACTCAAGGCGGCTGGGCGACAGGGGGCTACGAGCAGTACTTC. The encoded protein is CASSNTQGGWATGGYEQYF.